The rows below give T cell receptor beta chains drawn from one sample of a study of T cells after yellow fever vaccination. TCRdb reprocessed the 5' RACE reads via MiXCR and lists one record per CDR3 protein. The sample contains about 350,000 distinct CDR3 sequences, about 7.8% of which appear only once. Here the sequenced sample was PBMCs, taken 35 to 50 days after the first yellow fever vaccination. The receptors were gathered from a man aged 18 to 29 who received the YFV17D yellow fever vaccine. Each CDR3 is given with its conserved first and last residue. D genes are given only for firm matches. Clone size is stated in some rows and not others, as once, few, many or a class when expanded.

J gene	clone size	V gene	D gene	CDR3 protein	CDR3 DNA
TRBJ2-1	NA	TRBV13	NA	CASSLPSSEQFF	TGTGCCAGCAGCTTACCATCGAGTGAGCAGTTCTTC
TRBJ1-3	few	TRBV29-1	NA	CSVGQGNTIYF	TGCAGCGTGGGGCAGGGAAACACCATATATTTT
TRBJ1-4	NA	TRBV7-2	NA	CASSRRKGGAQNEKLFF	TGTGCCAGCAGCCGAAGAAAGGGGGGAGCGCAAAATGAAAAACTGTTTTTT
TRBJ2-1	NA	TRBV12-3/TRBV12-4	TRBD2	CASSPGGSSSYNEQFF	TGTGCCAGCAGTCCGGGGGGATCCAGCTCCTACAATGAGCAGTTCTTC
TRBJ2-7	few	TRBV7-2	NA	CASSLASSGYEQYF	TGTGCCAGCAGCTTGGCGTCTAGTGGCTACGAGCAGTACTTC
TRBJ2-1	NA	TRBV7-2	TRBD1	CASSLQGIGEQFF	TGTGCCAGCAGCCTACAGGGGATCGGGGAGCAGTTCTTC
TRBJ2-1	many	TRBV12-3/TRBV12-4	TRBD2	CASSLQAGGPHEQFF	TGTGCCAGCAGTTTGCAAGCGGGGGGGCCCCATGAGCAGTTCTTC
TRBJ2-2	NA	TRBV3-1	TRBD1	CAISSGTGGTVNTGELFF	TGTGCCATCAGCTCCGGGACAGGGGGTACGGTGAACACCGGGGAGCTGTTTTTT
TRBJ1-2	few	TRBV20-1	TRBD1	CSAPYAGGSGGYTF	TGCAGTGCTCCCTATGCAGGGGGCTCAGGTGGCTACACCTTC
TRBJ2-2	NA	TRBV11-2	TRBD1	CASSLDLGQGVGELFF	TGTGCCAGCAGCTTAGATCTAGGACAGGGAGTCGGGGAGCTGTTTTTT
TRBJ2-3	few	TRBV20-1	TRBD2	CSAGVAGASTDTQYF	TGCAGTGCGGGGGTAGCGGGGGCTAGCACAGATACGCAGTATTTT
TRBJ2-7	few	TRBV7-2	NA	CASTHSQGYYEQYF	TGTGCCAGCACCCACAGTCAGGGGTACTACGAGCAGTACTTC
TRBJ2-1	NA	TRBV6-1	TRBD1	CASRNPDRDEQFF	TGTGCCAGCAGAAACCCGGACAGGGATGAGCAGTTCTTC
TRBJ1-5	many	TRBV7-9	NA	CASSLSGGNQPQHF	TGTGCCAGCAGCTTAAGTGGGGGAAATCAGCCCCAGCATTTT
TRBJ1-1	few	TRBV5-8	NA	CASSFAGGFTEAFF	TGTGCCAGCAGCTTTGCGGGAGGGTTCACTGAAGCTTTCTTT
TRBJ1-2	many	TRBV4-2	NA	CASSQELSGFDYGYTF	TGTGCCAGCAGCCAAGAGTTGTCCGGGTTTGACTATGGCTACACCTTC
TRBJ2-1	NA	TRBV7-6	NA	CASSLSQGGVGNEQFF	TGTGCCAGCAGCTTATCACAGGGAGGTGTAGGCAATGAGCAGTTCTTC
TRBJ1-1	NA	TRBV12-3/TRBV12-4	NA	CASDKRRGNTEAFF	TGTGCCAGCGACAAACGCAGGGGGAACACTGAAGCTTTCTTT
TRBJ2-5	NA	TRBV5-1	NA	CASTIGHQETQYF	TGCGCCAGCACCATCGGCCACCAAGAGACCCAGTACTTC
TRBJ1-1	few	TRBV5-1	TRBD1	CASSLQGETEAFF	TGCGCCAGCAGCTTACAGGGGGAAACTGAAGCTTTCTTT
TRBJ1-2	few	TRBV7-2	NA	CASSLTRQGYGYTF	TGTGCCAGCAGCCTTACCCGTCAGGGCTATGGCTACACCTTC
TRBJ2-2	many	TRBV12-3/TRBV12-4	NA	CASSPRGGWGGTGELFF	TGTGCCAGCAGTCCCCGGGGAGGCTGGGGTGGGACCGGGGAGCTGTTTTTT
TRBJ2-1	few	TRBV9	NA	CASSVVSYESGGIEQFF	TGTGCCAGCAGCGTAGTGAGTTACGAATCCGGGGGCATTGAGCAGTTCTTC
TRBJ1-1	few	TRBV9	TRBD1	CASSVDPSGGGTEAFF	TGTGCCAGCAGCGTAGATCCCTCAGGGGGGGGTACTGAAGCTTTCTTT
TRBJ2-5	few	TRBV29-1	TRBD1	CSVKNLQGAGEAQYF	TGCAGCGTTAAAAACCTACAGGGGGCCGGCGAGGCCCAGTACTTC
TRBJ1-2	NA	TRBV5-6	NA	CASSPLWGNYGYTF	TGTGCCAGCAGCCCCCTTTGGGGTAACTATGGCTACACCTTC
TRBJ2-6	NA	TRBV7-6	NA	CASSPGAGANVLTF	TGTGCCAGCAGCCCCGGTGCTGGGGCCAACGTCCTGACTTTC
TRBJ1-4	NA	TRBV6-1	NA	CASSPLGATNEKLFF	TGTGCCAGCAGCCCCCTCGGGGCAACTAATGAAAAACTGTTTTTT
TRBJ2-3	few	TRBV29-1	TRBD1	CSVEGDREPDTQYF	TGCAGCGTTGAAGGGGACAGGGAACCAGATACGCAGTATTTT
TRBJ1-6	many	TRBV12-3/TRBV12-4	TRBD1	CASSLGTGRNSPLHF	TGTGCCAGCAGTCTAGGGACAGGGAGGAATTCACCCCTCCACTTT
TRBJ2-3	NA	TRBV4-3	TRBD2	CASSSGTSPSADTQYF	TGCGCCAGCAGCTCAGGGACTAGTCCTAGTGCAGATACGCAGTATTTT
TRBJ2-5	few	TRBV7-2	NA	CASSLDGYQETQYF	TGTGCCAGCAGCTTGGACGGCTACCAAGAGACCCAGTACTTC
TRBJ1-6	many	TRBV7-2	TRBD1	CASSIDRGGNSPLHF	TGTGCCAGCAGCATCGACAGGGGTGGGAATTCACCCCTCCACTTT
TRBJ1-2	NA	TRBV12-3/TRBV12-4	TRBD1	CASTKTGRGYTF	TGTGCCAGCACTAAGACAGGGAGAGGCTACACCTTC
TRBJ2-1	many	TRBV10-3	TRBD1	CATQGAYNEQFF	TGTGCCACCCAGGGGGCTTACAATGAGCAGTTCTTC
TRBJ2-3	NA	TRBV7-2	NA	CASSPLDERQYF	TGTGCCAGCAGCCCCCTCGATGAGCGGCAGTATTTT
TRBJ1-2	NA	TRBV7-2	NA	CASSSAPPNYGYTF	TGTGCCAGCAGCTCCGCCCCTCCTAACTATGGCTACACCTTC
TRBJ2-1	NA	TRBV20-1	NA	CSARDAPDRGAGVGEQFF	TGCAGTGCTAGAGATGCCCCGGATCGGGGGGCCGGGGTAGGTGAGCAGTTCTTC
TRBJ1-1	NA	TRBV28	NA	CASSFQRRGEAFF	TGTGCCAGCAGTTTCCAACGAAGAGGGGAAGCTTTCTTT
TRBJ2-5	few	TRBV5-1	NA	CASSLGWAQYF	TGCGCCAGCAGCTTGGGATGGGCCCAGTACTTC
TRBJ1-5	NA	TRBV5-1	NA	CASSLGGSDYSNQSQHF	TGCGCCAGCAGCTTGGGAGGATCTGATTATAGCAATCAGTCCCAGCATTTT
TRBJ1-1	few	TRBV10-3	NA	CAISDSNGEAFF	TGTGCCATCAGTGATTCGAACGGTGAAGCTTTCTTT
TRBJ2-7	few	TRBV5-5	NA	CASSLGGGAATYEQYF	TGTGCCAGCAGCTTGGGAGGCGGGGCGGCGACCTACGAGCAGTACTTC
TRBJ2-3	few	TRBV11-2	NA	CASSLDQGWGDTQYF	TGTGCCAGCAGCTTAGACCAGGGATGGGGAGATACGCAGTATTTT
TRBJ2-5	NA	TRBV5-1	NA	CASSLGRLEETQYF	TGCGCCAGCAGCTTGGGAAGACTAGAAGAGACCCAGTACTTC
TRBJ1-5	NA	TRBV6-2/TRBV6-3	NA	CASSFFQGGQPQHF	TGTGCCAGCAGTTTCTTTCAGGGCGGCCAGCCCCAGCATTTT
TRBJ2-3	NA	TRBV20-1	TRBD1	CSAFRGRGTDTQYF	TGCAGTGCTTTCCGGGGCAGGGGGACAGATACGCAGTATTTT
TRBJ1-4	NA	TRBV18	NA	CASSPPQGQTEKLFF	TGTGCCAGCTCACCACCCCAAGGGCAGACGGAAAAACTGTTTTTT
TRBJ2-3	few	TRBV15	NA	CATSLGQSTDTQYF	TGTGCCACCAGCCTGGGGCAGAGCACAGATACGCAGTATTTT
TRBJ1-6	NA	TRBV3-1	NA	CASSQRGFGNSPLHF	TGTGCCAGCAGCCAACGGGGCTTCGGGAATTCACCCCTCCACTTT
TRBJ2-1	many	TRBV4-1	NA	CASSYYGLGYNEQFF	TGCGCCAGCAGCTATTACGGGCTAGGCTACAATGAGCAGTTCTTC
TRBJ2-5	many	TRBV6-5	NA	CASSYPLGETQYF	TGTGCCAGCAGTTACCCCCTGGGGGAGACCCAGTACTTC
TRBJ2-5	NA	TRBV12-3/TRBV12-4	TRBD2	CASSLIGTSVTQYF	TGTGCCAGCAGTTTGATCGGGACTAGCGTGACCCAGTACTTC
TRBJ2-2	few	TRBV11-2	NA	CASRKIQGTNTGELFF	TGTGCCAGCAGAAAGATACAGGGCACGAACACCGGGGAGCTGTTTTTT
TRBJ2-3	few	TRBV3-1	NA	CASSQDGAASTDTQYF	TGTGCCAGCAGCCAAGATGGGGCGGCTAGCACAGATACGCAGTATTTT